Each of the 8 T cell receptor beta chains below was sequenced from the same sample in a study of cytomegalovirus exposure and HLA in healthy donors. The PCR employed 60 Vbeta primers together with 13 Jbeta primers. The table came from immunoSEQ multiplex PCR; TCRdb's copy has only in-frame clones and leaves some out. This repertoire shows about 180,000 clones, approximately 80% found once; its top ten account for around 1.4%. The sample taken for sequencing was PBMCs. The receptors were gathered from a girl between 5 and 17 years old in good health and CMV-seropositive.

The genes are TRBV25-1 and TRBJ2-1; 10 nucleotides line up with TRBD2. The CDR3 is 15 amino acids. With V trimmed by 6 bases and J by 5 bases, 7 bases remained unmatched. In germline, CDR1 is MGHDK, CDR2 SYGVNS. As DNA, the CDR3 is TGTGCCAGCAGCGAAAGCGGGAGGGACCACAATGAGCAGTTCTTC. Translating gives CASSESGRDHNEQFF.

CDR3: CASSQGVGGRRTEAFF. The CDR3 coding sequence is TGTGCCAGCAGCCAAGGTGTCGGGGGGCGCCGCACTGAAGCTTTCTTT. The chain employs TRBV14 and TRBJ1-1; weak D call: TRBD1 (6 bases). The CDR3 consists of 16 residues. V gave up 1 base and J gave up 4 bases, with 16 bases separating them. Germline values: CDR1 SGHDN, CDR2 FVKESK. The full variable domain, its missing parts supplied by reference TRBV14 and TRBJ1-1, is EAGVTQFPSHSVIEKGQTVTLRCDPISGHDNLYWYRRVMGKEIKFLLHFVKESKQDESGMPNNRFLAERTGGTYSTLKVQPAELEDSGVYFCASSQGVGGRRTEAFFGQGTRLTVV.

The chain recombines TRBV18 with TRBJ2-1; 10 bases map to TRBD1. Germline lookup yields CDR1 KGHSH and CDR2 LQKENI. V was clipped by 3 bases and J by 4 bases; unmatched bases: 9. The CDR3 sequence is 17 residues long. CDR3 DNA: TGTGCCAGCTCACCCGCACCGGACAGGGGGAGTTACAATGAGCAGTTCTTC. Amino acid sequence: CASSPAPDRGSYNEQFF.

The rearrangement links TRBV9 to TRBJ2-1, with 7 nucleotides matching TRBD2. In germline, CDR1 is SGDLS, CDR2 YYNGEE. The length of the CDR3 is 16 residues. Trimming took 4 bases from V and 3 from J; bases not matched to a gene: 10. CDR3 coding DNA: TGTGCCAGCAGCCCCAGACTAGCTCGAAACTACAATGAGCAGTTCTTC. Amino acids: CASSPRLARNYNEQFF.

The gene calls are TRBV5-5 and TRBJ1-4; 10 nucleotides agree with TRBD1. CDR3 size: 16 residues. CDR1 SGHKS and CDR2 YYEKEE come from the germline V gene (reference sequence). The V gene end was trimmed by 3 bases and the J gene end by 0 bases; junction bases not matched to a gene: 2. The CDR3 spells CASSWGQGTTNEKLFF. CDR3 sequence (DNA): TGTGCCAGCAGCTGGGGACAGGGGACAACTAATGAAAAACTGTTTTTT.

The chain employs TRBV5-1 and TRBJ2-7; perhaps TRBD1 as D (5 bases). V lost 2 bases and J 5 bases, leaving 14 bases between the germline ends. CDR1 SGHRS and CDR2 YFSETQ come from the germline V gene. The CDR3 is 14 residues long. The CDR3 DNA reads as TGCGCCAGCAGCTTCCAGGGTGGAAACAACGAGCAGTACTTC. This encodes CASSFQGGNNEQYF.

The rearrangement uses TRBV11-2 and TRBJ1-1; D gene uncertain. This CDR3 is 14 amino acids long. Germline assignment: CDR1 SGHAT and CDR2 FQNNGV. V was pared by 0 bases and J by 0 bases, with 5 bases between. Written as DNA, the CDR3 is TGTGCCAGCAGCTTAGATTCTTTGAACACTGAAGCTTTCTTT. Translating gives CASSLDSLNTEAFF.

A note on this clone: A read error may account for a junction end that differs from germline. The gene calls are TRBV5-1 and TRBJ1-1, with 7 bases aligning to TRBD1. Germline assignment: CDR1 SGHRS and CDR2 YFSETQ. The CDR3 is 15 amino acids. This chain's CDR3 is CASSLPRQGGTEDFF. The CDR3 DNA reads TGCGCCAGCAGCCTACCTCGACAGGGAGGAACTGAAGATTTCTTT.